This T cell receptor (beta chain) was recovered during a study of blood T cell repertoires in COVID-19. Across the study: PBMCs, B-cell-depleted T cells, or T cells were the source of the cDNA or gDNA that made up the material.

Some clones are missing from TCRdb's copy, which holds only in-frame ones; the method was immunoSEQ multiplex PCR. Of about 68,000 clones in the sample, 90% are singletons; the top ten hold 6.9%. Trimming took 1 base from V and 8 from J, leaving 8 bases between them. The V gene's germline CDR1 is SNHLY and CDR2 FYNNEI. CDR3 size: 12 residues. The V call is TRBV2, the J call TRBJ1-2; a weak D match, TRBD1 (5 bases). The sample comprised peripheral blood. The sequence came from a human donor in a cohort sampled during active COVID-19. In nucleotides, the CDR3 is TGTGCCAGCAGTGAAGACAGGTGGGGCTACACCTTC. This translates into CASSEDRWGYTF.